Below, one T cell receptor beta chain is given with its context. Germline V gene data show CDR1 as MDHEN and CDR2 as SYDVKM. V was clipped by 5 bases and J by 5 bases, with 6 bases between them. CDR3 length equals 11 residues. This entry is derived from a study of cytomegalovirus exposure and HLA in healthy donors. The PCR was carried out with 60 Vbeta primers and 13 Jbeta primers. The data were produced by immunoSEQ multiplex PCR, yet TCRdb's version contains in-frame clones alone and is incomplete. The data contain 100,000 to 150,000 clones, approximately 81% of them seen just once; the ten biggest clones take up 5.5% to 8%.

Specimen: PBMCs. The receptor was isolated from a male donor in good health and CMV-seronegative. The chain links TRBV28 to TRBJ1-2; tentatively, D is TRBD1 (6 bases). The chain's CDR3 is CASSTGYGYTF. The CDR3, as DNA: TGTGCCAGCAGTACAGGGTATGGCTACACCTTC.